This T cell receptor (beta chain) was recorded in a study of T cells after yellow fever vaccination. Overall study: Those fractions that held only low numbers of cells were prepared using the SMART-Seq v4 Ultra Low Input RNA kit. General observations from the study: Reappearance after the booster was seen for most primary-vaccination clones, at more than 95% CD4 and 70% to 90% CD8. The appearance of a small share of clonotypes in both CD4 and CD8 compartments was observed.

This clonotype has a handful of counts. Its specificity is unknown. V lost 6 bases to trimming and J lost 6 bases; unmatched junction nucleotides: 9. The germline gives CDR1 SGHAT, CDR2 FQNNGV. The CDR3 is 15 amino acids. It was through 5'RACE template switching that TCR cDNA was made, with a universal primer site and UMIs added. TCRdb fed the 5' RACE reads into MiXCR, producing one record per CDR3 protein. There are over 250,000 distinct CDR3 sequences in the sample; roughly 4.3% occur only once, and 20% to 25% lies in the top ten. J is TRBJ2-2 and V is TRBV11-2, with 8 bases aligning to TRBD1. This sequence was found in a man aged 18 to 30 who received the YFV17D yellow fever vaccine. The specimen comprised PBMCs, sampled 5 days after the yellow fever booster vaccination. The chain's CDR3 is CASRPNRGAPGELFF. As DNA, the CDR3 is TGTGCCAGCAGACCCAACAGGGGGGCTCCCGGGGAGCTGTTTTTT. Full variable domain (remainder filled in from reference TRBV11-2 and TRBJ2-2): EAGVAQSPRYKIIEKRQSVAFWCNPISGHATLYWYQQILGQGPKLLIQFQNNGVVDDSQLPKDRFSAERLKGVDSTLKIQPAKLEDSAVYLCASRPNRGAPGELFFGEGSRLTVL.